This TCR beta chain derives from a study of blood T cell repertoires in COVID-19. At the level of the study: PBMCs, B-cell-depleted T cells, or T cells provided the cDNA or gDNA that made up the material.

Germline V gene lookup returns CDR1 MNHEY and CDR2 SMNVEV (reference sequence). The V and J ends lost 2 bases and 6 bases respectively, with 10 bases between them. CDR3 length: 13 amino acids. Methods used by the authors: The authors estimated nucleated cell counts from reference gene primer amplification. Profiled with immunoSEQ multiplex PCR; TCRdb holds only in-frame clones, not every one. V and J calls and clone size come straight from that table; D and trimming were deduced from the DNA. The sample includes about 250,000 clones, 70% to 90% of them seen just once. Residents of 24 US areas, aged about 18 to 100 years, made up the participants.

The receptor was derived from a woman aged 25-40 years who had recovered from COVID-19. This sequence joins TRBV27 and TRBJ1-2, with D possibly TRBD1 on 5 matching bases. The sample consisted of PBMCs or T cells enriched from blood (not recorded which). In nucleotides, the CDR3 is TGTGCCAGCAGTTTAGTGGCGGGGGATGGCTACACCTTC. This codes for CASSLVAGDGYTF.